A single T cell receptor (beta chain) is shown here with its context. In the original processing: It was from reference gene primer amplification that nucleated cell counts were estimated. Sequencing used immunoSEQ multiplex PCR; TCRdb keeps in-frame clones, though not all of them. V and J calls and clone size come straight from that table; D and trimming were deduced from the DNA. The sample includes about 230,000 clones, roughly 84% of them seen just once. This record belongs to a study of blood T cell repertoires in COVID-19. Study at large: There were acute and convalescent COVID-19 samples, and they came from the United States, Italy and Spain.

CDR3 length: 13 amino acids. Germline V lookup: CDR1 SQVTM, CDR2 ANQGSEA. Sequenced sample: peripheral blood. The sequence was obtained from a man aged 35-49 years with acute or convalescent COVID-19. The gene calls are TRBV29-1 and TRBJ1-1; D perhaps matches TRBD1 (5 bases). Written as DNA, the CDR3 is TGCGGACATGCAGGTCAGGAGAACACTGAAGCTTTCTTT. Its protein is CGHAGQENTEAFF.